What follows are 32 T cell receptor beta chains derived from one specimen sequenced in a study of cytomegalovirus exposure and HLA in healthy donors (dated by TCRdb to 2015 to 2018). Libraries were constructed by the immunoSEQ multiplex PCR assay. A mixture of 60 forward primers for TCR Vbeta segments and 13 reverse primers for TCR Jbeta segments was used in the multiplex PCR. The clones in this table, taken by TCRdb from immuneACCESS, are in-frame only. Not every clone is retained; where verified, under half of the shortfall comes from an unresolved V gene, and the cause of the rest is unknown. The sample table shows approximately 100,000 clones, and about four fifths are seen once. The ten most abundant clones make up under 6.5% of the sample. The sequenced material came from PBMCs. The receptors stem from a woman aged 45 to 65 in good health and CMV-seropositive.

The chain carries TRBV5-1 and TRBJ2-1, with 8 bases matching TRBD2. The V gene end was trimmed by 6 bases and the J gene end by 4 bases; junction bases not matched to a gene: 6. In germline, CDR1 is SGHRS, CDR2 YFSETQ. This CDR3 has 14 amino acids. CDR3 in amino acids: CASTPGGGYNEQFF. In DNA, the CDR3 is TGCGCCAGCACCCCGGGGGGGGGTTACAATGAGCAGTTCTTC.

CDR3 nucleotide sequence: TGTGCCAGCAGTTCCCCTTTTCAGGGGATGGTCGGCTACACCTTC. Amino acid sequence: CASSSPFQGMVGYTF. This chain uses TRBV27 with TRBJ1-2; D possibly corresponds to TRBD1 (6 bases). The CDR3 contains 15 residues. The V gene's germline CDR1 is MNHEY and CDR2 SMNVEV (reference sequence). V gave up 4 bases and J gave up 8 bases, with 20 bases separating them.

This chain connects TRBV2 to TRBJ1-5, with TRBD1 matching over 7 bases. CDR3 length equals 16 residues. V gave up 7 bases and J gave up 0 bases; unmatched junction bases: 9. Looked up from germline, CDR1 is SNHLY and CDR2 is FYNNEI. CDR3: CASKRGQQYSNQPQHF. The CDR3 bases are TGTGCCAGCAAAAGGGGACAGCAGTATAGCAATCAGCCCCAGCATTTT.

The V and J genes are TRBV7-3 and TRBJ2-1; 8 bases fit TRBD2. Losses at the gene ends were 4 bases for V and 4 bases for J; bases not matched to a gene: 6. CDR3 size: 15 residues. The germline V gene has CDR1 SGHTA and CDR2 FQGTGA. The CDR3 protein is CASSSGGPQYNEQFF. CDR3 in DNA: TGTGCCAGCAGCTCGGGGGGGCCGCAATACAATGAGCAGTTCTTC.

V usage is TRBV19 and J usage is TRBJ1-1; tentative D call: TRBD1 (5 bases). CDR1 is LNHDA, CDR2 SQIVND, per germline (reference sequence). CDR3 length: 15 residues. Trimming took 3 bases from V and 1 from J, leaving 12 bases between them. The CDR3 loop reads CASSILGQGNTEAFF. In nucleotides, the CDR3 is TGTGCCAGTAGTATCCTTGGCCAGGGGAACACTGAAGCTTTCTTT.

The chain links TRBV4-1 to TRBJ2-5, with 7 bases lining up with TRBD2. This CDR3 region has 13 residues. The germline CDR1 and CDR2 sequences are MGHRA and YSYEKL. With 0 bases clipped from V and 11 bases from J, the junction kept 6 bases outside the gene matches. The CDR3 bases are TGCGCCAGCAGCCAAGATCAAGGGAGGGAGCAGTACTTC. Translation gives CASSQDQGREQYF.

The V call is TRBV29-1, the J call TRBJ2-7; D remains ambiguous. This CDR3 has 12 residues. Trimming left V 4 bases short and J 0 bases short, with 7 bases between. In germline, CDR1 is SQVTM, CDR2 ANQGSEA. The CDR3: CSVGVSSYEQYF. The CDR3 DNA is TGCAGCGTTGGCGTTAGCTCCTACGAGCAGTACTTC.

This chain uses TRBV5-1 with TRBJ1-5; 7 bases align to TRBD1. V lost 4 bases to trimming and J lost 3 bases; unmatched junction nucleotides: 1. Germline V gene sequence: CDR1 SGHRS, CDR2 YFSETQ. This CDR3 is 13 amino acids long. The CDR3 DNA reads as TGCGCCAGCAGCACAGGGGACAATCAGCCCCAGCATTTT. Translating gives CASSTGDNQPQHF.

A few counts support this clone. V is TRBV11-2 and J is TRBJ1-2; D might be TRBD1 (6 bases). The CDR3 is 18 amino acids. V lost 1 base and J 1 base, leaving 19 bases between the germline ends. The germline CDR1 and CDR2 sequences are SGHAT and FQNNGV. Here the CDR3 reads CASSLAPGRGFHNYGYTF. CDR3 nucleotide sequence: TGTGCCAGCAGCTTAGCCCCGGGCAGGGGCTTTCATAACTATGGCTACACCTTC.

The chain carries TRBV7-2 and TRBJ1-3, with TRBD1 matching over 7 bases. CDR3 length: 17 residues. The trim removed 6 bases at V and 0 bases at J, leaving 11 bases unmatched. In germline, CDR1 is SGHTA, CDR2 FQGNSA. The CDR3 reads CASSPGLGTDSGNTIYF. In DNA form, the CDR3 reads TGTGCCAGCAGTCCTGGTCTAGGGACAGACTCTGGAAACACCATATATTTT.

This CDR3 reads CASSSPSEAGNQPQHF. The DNA of the CDR3 is TGTGCCAGCAGCTCCCCATCGGAGGCCGGCAATCAGCCCCAGCATTTT. The rearrangement joins TRBV7-2 to TRBJ1-5; D is unresolved. CDR1 and CDR2 (germline): SGHTA, FQGNSA. The CDR3 contains 16 residues. V was trimmed by 4 bases and J by 2 bases, leaving 15 bases between them.

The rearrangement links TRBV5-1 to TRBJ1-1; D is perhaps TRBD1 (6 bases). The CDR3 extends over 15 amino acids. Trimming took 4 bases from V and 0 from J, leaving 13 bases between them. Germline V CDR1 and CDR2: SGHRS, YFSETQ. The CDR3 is CASSPSDRLNTEAFF. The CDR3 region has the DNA TGCGCCAGCAGCCCGTCCGACAGGTTGAACACTGAAGCTTTCTTT. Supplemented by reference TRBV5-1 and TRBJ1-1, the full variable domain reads KAGVTQTPRYLIKTRGQQVTLSCSPISGHRSVSWYQQTPGQGLQFLFEYFSETQRNKGNFPGRFSGRQFSNSRSEMNVSTLELGDSALYLCASSPSDRLNTEAFFGQGTRLTVV.

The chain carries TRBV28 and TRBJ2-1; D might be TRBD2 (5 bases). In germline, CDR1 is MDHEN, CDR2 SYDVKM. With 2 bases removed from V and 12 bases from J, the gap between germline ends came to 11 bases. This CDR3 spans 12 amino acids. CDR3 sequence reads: CASSLGEFVQFF. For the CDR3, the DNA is TGTGCCAGCAGTTTAGGGGAGTTCGTGCAGTTCTTC.

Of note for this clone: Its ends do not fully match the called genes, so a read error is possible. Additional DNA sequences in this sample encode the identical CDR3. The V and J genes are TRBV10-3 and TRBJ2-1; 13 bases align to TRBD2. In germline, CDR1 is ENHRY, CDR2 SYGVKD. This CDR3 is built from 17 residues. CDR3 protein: CAISGTSGVGIYNEQFF. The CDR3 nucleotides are TGCGCCATCAGTGGGACTAGCGGGGTTGGTATCTACAATGAGCAGTTCTTC.

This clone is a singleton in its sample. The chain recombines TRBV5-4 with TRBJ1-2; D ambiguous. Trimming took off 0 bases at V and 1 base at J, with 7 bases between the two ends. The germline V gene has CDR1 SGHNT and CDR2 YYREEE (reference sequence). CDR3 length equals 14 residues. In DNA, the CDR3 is TGTGCCAGCAGCTTGGCACAGAATAACTATGGCTACACCTTC. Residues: CASSLAQNNYGYTF.

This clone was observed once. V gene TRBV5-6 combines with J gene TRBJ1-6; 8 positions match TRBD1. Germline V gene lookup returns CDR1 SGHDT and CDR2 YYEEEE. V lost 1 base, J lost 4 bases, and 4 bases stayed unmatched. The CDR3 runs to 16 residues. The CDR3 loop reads CASSLTGGRYNSPLHF. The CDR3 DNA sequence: TGTGCCAGCAGCTTGACAGGGGGAAGATATAATTCACCCCTCCACTTT.

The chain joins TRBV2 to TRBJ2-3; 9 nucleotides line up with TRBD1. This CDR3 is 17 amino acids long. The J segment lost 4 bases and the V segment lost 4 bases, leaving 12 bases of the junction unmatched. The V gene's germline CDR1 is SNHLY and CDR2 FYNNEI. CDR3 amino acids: CASSVGQGLIWADTQYF. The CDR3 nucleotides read TGTGCCAGCAGTGTGGGACAGGGTTTAATTTGGGCAGATACGCAGTATTTT.

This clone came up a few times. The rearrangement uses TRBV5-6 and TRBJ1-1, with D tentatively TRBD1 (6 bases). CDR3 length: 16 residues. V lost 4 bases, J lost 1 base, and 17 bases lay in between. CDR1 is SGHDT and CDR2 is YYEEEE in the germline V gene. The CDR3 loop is CASSPSPTGPNTEAFF. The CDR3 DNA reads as TGTGCCAGCAGCCCTTCACCGACAGGCCCGAACACTGAAGCTTTCTTT. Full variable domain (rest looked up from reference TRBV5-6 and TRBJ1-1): DAGVTQSPTHLIKTRGQQVTLRCSPKSGHDTVSWYQQALGQGPQFIFQYYEEEERQRGNFPDRFSGHQFPNYSSELNVNALLLGDSALYLCASSPSPTGPNTEAFFGQGTRLTVV.

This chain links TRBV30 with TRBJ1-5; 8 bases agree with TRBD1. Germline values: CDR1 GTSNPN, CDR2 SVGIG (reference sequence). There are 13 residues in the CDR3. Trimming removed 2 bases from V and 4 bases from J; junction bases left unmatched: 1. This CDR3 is CAWSNRGNQPQHF. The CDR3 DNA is TGTGCCTGGAGTAACAGGGGGAATCAGCCCCAGCATTTT.

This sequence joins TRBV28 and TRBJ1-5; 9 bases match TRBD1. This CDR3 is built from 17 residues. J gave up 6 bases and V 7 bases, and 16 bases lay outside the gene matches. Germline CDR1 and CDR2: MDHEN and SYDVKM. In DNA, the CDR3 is TGTGCCAGCACTAACCGAGGCACAGGGGGCTGGGGTCAGCCCCAGCATTTT. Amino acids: CASTNRGTGGWGQPQHF.

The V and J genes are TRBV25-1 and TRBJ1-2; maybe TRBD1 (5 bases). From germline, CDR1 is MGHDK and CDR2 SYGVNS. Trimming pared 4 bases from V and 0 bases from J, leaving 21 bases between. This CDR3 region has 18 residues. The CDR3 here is CASSVGVPGFTANYGYTF. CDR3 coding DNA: TGTGCCAGCAGTGTGGGCGTTCCAGGGTTTACGGCTAACTATGGCTACACCTTC.

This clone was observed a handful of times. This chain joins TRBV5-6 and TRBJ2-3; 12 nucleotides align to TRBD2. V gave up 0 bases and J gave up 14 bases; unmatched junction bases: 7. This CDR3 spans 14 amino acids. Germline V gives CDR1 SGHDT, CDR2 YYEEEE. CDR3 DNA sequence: TGTGCCAGCAGCTTGGGACTAGCGGGGGCCTTTGGGTATTTT. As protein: CASSLGLAGAFGYF.

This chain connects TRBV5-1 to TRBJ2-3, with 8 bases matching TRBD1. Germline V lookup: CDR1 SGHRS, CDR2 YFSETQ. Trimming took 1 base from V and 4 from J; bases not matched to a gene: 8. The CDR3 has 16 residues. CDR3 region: CASSLRGQGQSDTQYF. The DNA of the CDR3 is TGCGCCAGCAGCTTGCGCGGACAGGGTCAGTCAGATACGCAGTATTTT.

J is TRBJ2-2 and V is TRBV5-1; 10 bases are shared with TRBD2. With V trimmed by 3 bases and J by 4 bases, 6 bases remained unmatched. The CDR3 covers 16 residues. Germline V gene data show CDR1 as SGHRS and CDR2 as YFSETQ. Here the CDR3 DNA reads TGCGCCAGCAGCTCCAAAGCGGGGGGGCCCACCGGGGAGCTGTTTTTT. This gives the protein CASSSKAGGPTGELFF.

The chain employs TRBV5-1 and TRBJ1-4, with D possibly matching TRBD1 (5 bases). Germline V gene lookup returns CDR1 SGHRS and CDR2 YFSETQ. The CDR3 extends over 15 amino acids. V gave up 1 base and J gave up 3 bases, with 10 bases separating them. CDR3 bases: TGCGCCAGCAGCTTGAGTGACAGACCTAATGAAAAACTGTTTTTT. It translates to CASSLSDRPNEKLFF. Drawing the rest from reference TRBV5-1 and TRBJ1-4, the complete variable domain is KAGVTQTPRYLIKTRGQQVTLSCSPISGHRSVSWYQQTPGQGLQFLFEYFSETQRNKGNFPGRFSGRQFSNSRSEMNVSTLELGDSALYLCASSLSDRPNEKLFFGSGTQLSVL.

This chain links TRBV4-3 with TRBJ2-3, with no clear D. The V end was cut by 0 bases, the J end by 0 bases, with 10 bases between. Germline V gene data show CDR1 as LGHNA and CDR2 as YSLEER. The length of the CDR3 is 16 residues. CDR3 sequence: CASSQEFAVSTDTQYF. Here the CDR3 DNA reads TGCGCCAGCAGCCAAGAATTCGCGGTGAGCACAGATACGCAGTATTTT.

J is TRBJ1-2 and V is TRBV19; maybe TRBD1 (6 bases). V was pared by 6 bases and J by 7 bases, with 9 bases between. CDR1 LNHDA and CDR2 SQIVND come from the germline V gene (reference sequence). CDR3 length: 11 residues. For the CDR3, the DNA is TGTGCCAGTAGCCAGGGGTCTGGCTACACCTTC. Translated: CASSQGSGYTF.

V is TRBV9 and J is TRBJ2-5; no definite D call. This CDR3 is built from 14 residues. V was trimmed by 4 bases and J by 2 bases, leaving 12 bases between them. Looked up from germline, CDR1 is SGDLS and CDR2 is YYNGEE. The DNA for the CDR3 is TGTGCCAGCAGCAAACAGATGGGTCAAGAGACCCAGTACTTC. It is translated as CASSKQMGQETQYF.

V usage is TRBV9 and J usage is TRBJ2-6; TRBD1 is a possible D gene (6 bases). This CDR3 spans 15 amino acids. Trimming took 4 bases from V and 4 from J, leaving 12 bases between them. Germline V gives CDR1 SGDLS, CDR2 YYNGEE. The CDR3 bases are TGTGCCAGCAGCCCCGGGACATTGGGGGCCAACGTCCTGACTTTC. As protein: CASSPGTLGANVLTF.

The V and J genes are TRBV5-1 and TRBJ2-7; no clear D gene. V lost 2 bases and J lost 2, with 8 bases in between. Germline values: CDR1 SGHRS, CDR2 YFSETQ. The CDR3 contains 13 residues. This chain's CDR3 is CASSLTTPYEQYF. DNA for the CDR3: TGCGCCAGCAGCTTAACAACCCCCTACGAGCAGTACTTC.

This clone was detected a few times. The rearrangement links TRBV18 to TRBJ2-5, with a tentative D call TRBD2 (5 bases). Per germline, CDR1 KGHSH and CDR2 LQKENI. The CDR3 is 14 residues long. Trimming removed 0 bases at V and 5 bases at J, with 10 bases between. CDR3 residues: CASSPPIPGETQYF. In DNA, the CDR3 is TGTGCCAGCTCACCACCTATTCCGGGGGAGACCCAGTACTTC.

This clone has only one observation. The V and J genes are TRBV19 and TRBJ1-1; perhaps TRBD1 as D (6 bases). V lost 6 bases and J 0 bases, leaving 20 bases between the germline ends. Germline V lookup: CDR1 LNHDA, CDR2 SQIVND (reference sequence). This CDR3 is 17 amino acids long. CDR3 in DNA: TGTGCCAGTAGCAGGGGACGCTCCCAACCGATGAACACTGAAGCTTTCTTT. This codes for CASSRGRSQPMNTEAFF.